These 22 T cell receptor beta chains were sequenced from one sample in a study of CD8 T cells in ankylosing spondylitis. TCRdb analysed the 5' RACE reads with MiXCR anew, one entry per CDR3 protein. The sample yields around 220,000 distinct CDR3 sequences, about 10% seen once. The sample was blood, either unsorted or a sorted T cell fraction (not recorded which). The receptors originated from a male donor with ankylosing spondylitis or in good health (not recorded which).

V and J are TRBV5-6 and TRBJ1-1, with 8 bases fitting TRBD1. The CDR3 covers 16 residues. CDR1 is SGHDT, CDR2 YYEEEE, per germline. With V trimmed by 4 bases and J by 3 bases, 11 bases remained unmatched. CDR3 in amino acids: CASSLGQGPVDTEAFF. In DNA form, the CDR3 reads TGTGCCAGCAGCCTCGGACAGGGTCCGGTGGACACTGAAGCTTTCTTT.

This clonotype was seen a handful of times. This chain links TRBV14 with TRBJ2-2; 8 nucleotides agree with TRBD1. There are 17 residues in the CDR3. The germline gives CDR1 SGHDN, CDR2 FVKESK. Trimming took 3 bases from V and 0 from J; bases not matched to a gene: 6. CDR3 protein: CASSQRGQDPNTGELFF. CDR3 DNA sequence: TGTGCCAGCAGCCAGAGGGGACAGGACCCGAACACCGGGGAGCTGTTTTTT.

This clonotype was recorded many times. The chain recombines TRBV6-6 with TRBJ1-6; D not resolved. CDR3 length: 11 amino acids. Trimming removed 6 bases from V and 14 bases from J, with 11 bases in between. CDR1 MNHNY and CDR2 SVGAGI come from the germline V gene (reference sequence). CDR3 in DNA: TGTGCCAGCAGACGGGAGTTTTCCCTCCACTTT. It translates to CASRREFSLHF.

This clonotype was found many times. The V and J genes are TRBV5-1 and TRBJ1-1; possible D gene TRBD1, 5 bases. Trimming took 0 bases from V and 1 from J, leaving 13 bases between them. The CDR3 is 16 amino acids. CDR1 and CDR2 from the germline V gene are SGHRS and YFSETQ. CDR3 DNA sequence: TGCGCCAGCAGCTTGGTGACAACGGGGCAGAACACTGAAGCTTTCTTT. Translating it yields CASSLVTTGQNTEAFF.

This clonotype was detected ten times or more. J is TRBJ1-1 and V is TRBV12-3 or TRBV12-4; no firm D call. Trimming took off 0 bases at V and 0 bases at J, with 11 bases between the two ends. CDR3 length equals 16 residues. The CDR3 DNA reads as TGTGCCAGCAGTTTAGCGCTAAGGGAAATGAACACTGAAGCTTTCTTT. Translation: CASSLALREMNTEAFF.

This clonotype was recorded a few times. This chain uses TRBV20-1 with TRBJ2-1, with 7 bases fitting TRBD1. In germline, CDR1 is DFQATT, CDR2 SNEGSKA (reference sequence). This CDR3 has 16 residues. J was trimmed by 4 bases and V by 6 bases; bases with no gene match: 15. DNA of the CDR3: TGCAGTGCAAGGGACAGTACGGACTGGCCGTACAATGAGCAGTTCTTC. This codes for CSARDSTDWPYNEQFF.

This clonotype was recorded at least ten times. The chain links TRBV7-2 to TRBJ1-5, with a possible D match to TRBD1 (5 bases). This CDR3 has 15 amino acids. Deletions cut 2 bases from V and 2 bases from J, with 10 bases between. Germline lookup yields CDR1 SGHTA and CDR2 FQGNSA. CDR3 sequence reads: CASSLSRDGNQPQHF. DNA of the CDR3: TGTGCCAGCAGCTTATCCAGGGACGGCAATCAGCCCCAGCATTTT.

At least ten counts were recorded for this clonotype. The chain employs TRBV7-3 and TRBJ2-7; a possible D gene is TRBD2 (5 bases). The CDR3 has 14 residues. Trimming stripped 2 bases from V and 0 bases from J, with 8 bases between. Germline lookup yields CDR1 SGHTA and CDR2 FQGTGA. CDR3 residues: CASSLGGYSYEQYF. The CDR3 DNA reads TGTGCCAGCAGCTTAGGAGGATACTCCTACGAGCAGTACTTC.

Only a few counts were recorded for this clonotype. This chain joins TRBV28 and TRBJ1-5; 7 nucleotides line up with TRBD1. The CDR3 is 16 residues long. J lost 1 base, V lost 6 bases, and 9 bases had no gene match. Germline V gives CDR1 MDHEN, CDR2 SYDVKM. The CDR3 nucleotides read TGTGCCAGCAGCCACAGGGGAAGGGGAAGCAATCAGCCCCAGCATTTT. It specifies CASSHRGRGSNQPQHF.

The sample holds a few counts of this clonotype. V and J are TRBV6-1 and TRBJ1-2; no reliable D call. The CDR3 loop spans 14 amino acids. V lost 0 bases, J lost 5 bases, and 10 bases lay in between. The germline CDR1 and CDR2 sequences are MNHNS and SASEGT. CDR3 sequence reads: CASSEAAKYYGYTF. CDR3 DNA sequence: TGTGCCAGCAGTGAAGCGGCTAAGTATTATGGCTACACCTTC.

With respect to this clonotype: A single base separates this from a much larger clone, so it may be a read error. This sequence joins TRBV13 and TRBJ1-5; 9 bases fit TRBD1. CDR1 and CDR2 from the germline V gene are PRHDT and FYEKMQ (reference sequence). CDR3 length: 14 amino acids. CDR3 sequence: CASSQDRGNQPPHF. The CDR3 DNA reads TGTGCCAGCAGCCAGGACAGGGGTAATCAGCCCCCGCATTTT. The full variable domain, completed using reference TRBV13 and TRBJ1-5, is AAGVIQSPRHLIKEKRETATLKCYPIPRHDTVYWYQQGPGQDPQFLISFYEKMQSDKGSIPDRFSAQQFSDYHSELNMSSLELGDSALYFCASSQDRGNQPPHFGDGTRLSIL.

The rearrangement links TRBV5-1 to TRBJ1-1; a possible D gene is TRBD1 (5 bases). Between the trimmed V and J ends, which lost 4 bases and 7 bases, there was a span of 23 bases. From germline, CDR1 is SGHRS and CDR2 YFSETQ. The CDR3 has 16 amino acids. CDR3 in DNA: TGCGCCAGCAGCCGTAACCCCGGGACGGGGTTGGTTGAAGCTTTCTTT. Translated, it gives CASSRNPGTGLVEAFF.

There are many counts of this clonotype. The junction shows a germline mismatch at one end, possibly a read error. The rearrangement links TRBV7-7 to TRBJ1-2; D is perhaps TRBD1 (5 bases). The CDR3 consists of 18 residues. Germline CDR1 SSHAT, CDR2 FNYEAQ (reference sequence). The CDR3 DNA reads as TGTGCTAGCAGCTTAGCTGGGGCTGTCTGGCGGCGGGACTATGGCTACACCTTC. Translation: CASSLAGAVWRRDYGYTF.

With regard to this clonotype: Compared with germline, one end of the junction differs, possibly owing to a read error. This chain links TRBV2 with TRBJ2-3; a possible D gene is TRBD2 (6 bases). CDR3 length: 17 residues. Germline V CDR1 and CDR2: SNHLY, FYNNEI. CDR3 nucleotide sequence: TGTGCCAGCAGTTCCCCGGGTAGCGGAGACAGCACAGATACGCAGTCTTTT. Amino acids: CASSSPGSGDSTDTQSF.

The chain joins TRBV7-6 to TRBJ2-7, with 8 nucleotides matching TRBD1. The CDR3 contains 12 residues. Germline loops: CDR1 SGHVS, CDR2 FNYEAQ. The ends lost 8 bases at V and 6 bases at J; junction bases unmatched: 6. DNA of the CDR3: TGTGCCAGCGCCCAGACAGGGGCCGAGCAGTACTTC. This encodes CASAQTGAEQYF. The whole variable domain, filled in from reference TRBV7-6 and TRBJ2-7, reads GAGVSQSPRYKVTKRGQDVALRCDPISGHVSLYWYRQALGQGPEFLTYFNYEAQQDKSGLPNDRFSAERPEGSISTLTIQRTEQRDSAMYRCASAQTGAEQYFGPGTRLTVT.

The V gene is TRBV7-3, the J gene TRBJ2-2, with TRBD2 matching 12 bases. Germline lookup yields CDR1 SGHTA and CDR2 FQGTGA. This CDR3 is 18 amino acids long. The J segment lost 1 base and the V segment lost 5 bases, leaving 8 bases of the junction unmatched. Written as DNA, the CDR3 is TGTGCCAGCAGCGTTACCGGGACTAGCGGGTGGAACACCGGGGAGCTGTTTTTT. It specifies CASSVTGTSGWNTGELFF.

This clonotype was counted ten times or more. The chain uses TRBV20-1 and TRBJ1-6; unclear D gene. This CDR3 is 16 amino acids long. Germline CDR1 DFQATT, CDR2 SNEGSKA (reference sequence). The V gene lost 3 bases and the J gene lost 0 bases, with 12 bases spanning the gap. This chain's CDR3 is CSASVFGSSYNSPLHF. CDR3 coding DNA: TGCAGTGCTAGCGTCTTTGGTAGCTCCTATAATTCACCCCTCCACTTT.

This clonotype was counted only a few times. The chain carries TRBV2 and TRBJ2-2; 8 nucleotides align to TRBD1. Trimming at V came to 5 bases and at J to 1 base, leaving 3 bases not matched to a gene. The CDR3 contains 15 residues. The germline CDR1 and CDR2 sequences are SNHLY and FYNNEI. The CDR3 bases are TGTGCCAGCAGTACCGACAGGGGGAACACCGGGGAGCTGTTTTTT. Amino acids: CASSTDRGNTGELFF.

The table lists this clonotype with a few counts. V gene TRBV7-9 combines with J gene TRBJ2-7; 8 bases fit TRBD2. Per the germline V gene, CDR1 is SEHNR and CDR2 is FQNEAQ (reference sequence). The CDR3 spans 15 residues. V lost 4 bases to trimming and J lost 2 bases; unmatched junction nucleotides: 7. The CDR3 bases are TGTGCCAGCAGCTACCTTTCAGCGGGAGCCTACGAGCAGTACTTC. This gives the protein CASSYLSAGAYEQYF.

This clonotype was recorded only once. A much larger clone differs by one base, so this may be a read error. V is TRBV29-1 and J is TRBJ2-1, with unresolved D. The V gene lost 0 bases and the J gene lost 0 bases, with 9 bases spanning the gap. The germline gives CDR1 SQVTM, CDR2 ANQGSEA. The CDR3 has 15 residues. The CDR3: CSVEDAINSYNEQFF. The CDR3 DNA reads TGCAGCGTTGAAGATGCGATTAACTCCTACAATGAGCAGTTCTTC.

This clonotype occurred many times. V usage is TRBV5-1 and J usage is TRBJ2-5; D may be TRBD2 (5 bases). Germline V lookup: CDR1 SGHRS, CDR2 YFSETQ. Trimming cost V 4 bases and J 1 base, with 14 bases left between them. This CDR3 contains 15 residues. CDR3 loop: CASSHGVASQETQYF. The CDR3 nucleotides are TGCGCCAGCAGCCACGGGGTGGCTAGCCAAGAGACCCAGTACTTC.

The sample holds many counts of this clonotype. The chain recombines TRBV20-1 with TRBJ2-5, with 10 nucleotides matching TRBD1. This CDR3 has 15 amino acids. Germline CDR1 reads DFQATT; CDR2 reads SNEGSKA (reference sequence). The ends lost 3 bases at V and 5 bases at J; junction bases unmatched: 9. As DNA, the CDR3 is TGCAGTGCTAGTGGGGAATTGGGACAGGGGGAGACCCAGTACTTC. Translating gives CSASGELGQGETQYF.